This T cell receptor (beta chain) comes out of a study of OX40 agonist ivuxolimab in advanced cancers. About the research overall: Patients enrolled in dose escalation were diagnosed with hepatocellular carcinoma, melanoma, renal cell or head and neck cancer. Of the patients, three showed partial responses, one with hepatocellular carcinoma and two with cutaneous melanoma.

Germline trimming cut 4 bases from V and 6 bases from J; bases unmatched to any gene: 6. Germline assignment: CDR1 MNHEY and CDR2 SMNVEV (reference sequence). The length of the CDR3 is 15 residues. Sequencing was performed with immunoSEQ multiplex PCR; in TCRdb, only in-frame clones are kept and a portion is missing. The sample carries about 65,000 clones, roughly 91% recorded once. This TCR derives from an adult with an advanced solid tumor such as melanoma, head and neck, liver or kidney cancer. Sequenced here: CD4+ or CD8+ T cells sorted from blood, sampled in a trial of the OX40 agonist ivuxolimab. The chain joins TRBV27 to TRBJ1-6; 7 nucleotides align to TRBD1. CDR3 sequence reads: CASSWDKGANSPLHF. DNA of the CDR3: TGTGCCAGCAGTTGGGACAAGGGGGCTAATTCACCCCTCCACTTT.